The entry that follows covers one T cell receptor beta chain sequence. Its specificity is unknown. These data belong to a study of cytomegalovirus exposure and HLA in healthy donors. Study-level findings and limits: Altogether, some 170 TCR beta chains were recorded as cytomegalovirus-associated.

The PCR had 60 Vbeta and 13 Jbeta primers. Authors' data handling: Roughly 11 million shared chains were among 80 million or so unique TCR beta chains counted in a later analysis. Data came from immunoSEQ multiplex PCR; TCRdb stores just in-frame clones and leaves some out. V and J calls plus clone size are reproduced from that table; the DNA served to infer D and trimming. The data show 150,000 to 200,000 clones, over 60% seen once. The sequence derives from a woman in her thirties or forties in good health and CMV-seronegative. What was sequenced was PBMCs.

The CDR3 region is CASSSDRTLPQHF. DNA of the CDR3: TGTGCCAGCAGCTCTGACAGGACATTGCCCCAGCATTTT. The gene calls are TRBV5-6 and TRBJ1-5; D possibly corresponds to TRBD1 (6 bases). V shed 3 bases and J shed 9 bases, with 13 bases lying between them. This CDR3 region has 13 residues. Per the germline V gene, CDR1 is SGHDT and CDR2 is YYEEEE.